The next 31 T cell receptor beta chains were all read from a single sample in a study of OX40 agonist ivuxolimab in advanced cancers. Using immunoSEQ multiplex PCR, the repertoire was profiled, and TCRdb retains in-frame clones only, with some absent. This table has tens of thousands of clones, around 80% appearing once. The material was CD4+ or CD8+ T cells sorted from blood, obtained in a trial of the OX40 agonist ivuxolimab. The origin of the receptors is an adult with an advanced solid tumor such as melanoma, head and neck, liver or kidney cancer.

The table lists this clone with a few counts. The gene calls are TRBV6-5 and TRBJ1-1, with a tentative D call TRBD1 (6 bases). Germline V gene lookup returns CDR1 MNHEY and CDR2 SVGAGI. Trimming left V 6 bases short and J 9 bases short, with 14 bases between. This CDR3 has 12 amino acids. The CDR3 region is CASSQRGRKAFF. The CDR3 bases are TGTGCCAGCAGCCAAAGGGGGAGGAAAGCTTTCTTT.

The chain couples TRBV6-6 to TRBJ2-1, with D unresolved. V was cut by 6 bases and J by 3 bases, with 18 bases left in between. From germline, CDR1 is MNHNY and CDR2 SVGAGI (reference sequence). The CDR3 totals 16 residues. The CDR3 loop reads CASRQINLLVYNEQFF. For the CDR3, the DNA is TGTGCCAGCAGACAGATAAACTTACTCGTCTACAATGAGCAGTTCTTC.

The J gene is TRBJ1-1, the V gene TRBV14; tentative D call: TRBD1 (5 bases). The CDR3 length is 16 residues. V lost 1 base, J lost 1 base, and 13 bases lay in between. From germline, CDR1 is SGHDN and CDR2 FVKESK. CDR3 residues: CASSQVGGGANTEAFF. CDR3 coding DNA: TGTGCCAGCAGCCAAGTCGGGGGGGGAGCGAACACTGAAGCTTTCTTT. Complete variable domain (other parts from reference TRBV14 and TRBJ1-1): EAGVTQFPSHSVIEKGQTVTLRCDPISGHDNLYWYRRVMGKEIKFLLHFVKESKQDESGMPNNRFLAERTGGTYSTLKVQPAELEDSGVYFCASSQVGGGANTEAFFGQGTRLTVV.

This clone turned up a few times. The chain carries TRBV4-1 and TRBJ1-2; no clear D gene. CDR1 is MGHRA and CDR2 is YSYEKL in the germline V gene. Trimming pared 3 bases from V and 0 bases from J, leaving 8 bases between. The CDR3 covers 14 residues. CDR3 amino acids: CASSQAAANYGYTF. In DNA, the CDR3 is TGCGCCAGCAGCCAGGCAGCAGCTAACTATGGCTACACCTTC.

This clone came up a few times. This sample includes further DNA sequences coding for the same CDR3. V gene TRBV29-1 combines with J gene TRBJ1-2; no clear D gene. The germline V gene encodes CDR1 SQVTM and CDR2 ANQGSEA. V dropped 0 bases and J dropped 5 bases, with 10 bases sitting between them. The CDR3 length is 13 residues. The CDR3 here is CSVEDRGGYGYTF. Written as DNA, the CDR3 is TGCAGCGTTGAAGATCGGGGAGGGTATGGCTACACCTTC.

The rearrangement joins TRBV29-1 to TRBJ1-2; TRBD1 agrees at 8 bases. The CDR3 loop spans 13 amino acids. Germline V gene sequence: CDR1 SQVTM, CDR2 ANQGSEA. V lost 7 bases, J lost 3 bases, and 7 bases stayed unmatched. The CDR3 DNA is TGCAGCGCCCGGACAGGGATCGACTATGGCTACACCTTC. Residues: CSARTGIDYGYTF.

The CDR3 loop reads CASSVDGVPGELFF. CDR3 DNA sequence: TGTGCCAGCAGCGTAGATGGCGTCCCCGGGGAGCTGTTTTTT. The chain recombines TRBV9 with TRBJ2-2; D remains ambiguous. This CDR3 contains 14 residues. CDR1 is SGDLS and CDR2 is YYNGEE in the germline V gene. With 0 bases removed from V and 6 bases from J, the gap between germline ends came to 9 bases.

The V gene is TRBV6-5, the J gene TRBJ1-1, with TRBD1 as a possible D gene (6 bases). Trimming removed 7 bases at V and 5 bases at J, with 17 bases between. This CDR3 is 14 amino acids long. The germline V gene encodes CDR1 MNHEY and CDR2 SVGAGI. Here the CDR3 reads CASIQSRGRTEAFF. The CDR3 nucleotides read TGTGCCAGCATCCAGAGCAGGGGTCGGACTGAAGCTTTCTTT.

In DNA form, the CDR3 reads TGTGCCAGCAGTGATTATCCAGGGGTCCGGGAAAAACTGTTTTTT. Translation gives CASSDYPGVREKLFF. The chain couples TRBV6-1 to TRBJ1-4, with TRBD1 as a possible D gene (6 bases). This CDR3 has 15 residues. Trimming removed 3 bases from V and 8 bases from J, with 16 bases in between. Per the germline V gene, CDR1 is MNHNS and CDR2 is SASEGT.

The chain is built from TRBV7-2 and TRBJ2-7, with 7 bases aligning to TRBD1. Germline trimming cut 3 bases from V and 3 bases from J; bases unmatched to any gene: 5. The germline CDR1 and CDR2 sequences are SGHTA and FQGNSA. The CDR3 sequence is 14 residues long. The CDR3 sequence is CASSFRAGGYEQYF. As DNA, the CDR3 is TGTGCCAGCAGCTTTAGGGCAGGGGGCTACGAGCAGTACTTC.

The rearrangement uses TRBV19 and TRBJ2-3; 10 bases map to TRBD1. This CDR3 is 16 amino acids long. Germline V gives CDR1 LNHDA, CDR2 SQIVND (reference sequence). Losses at the gene ends were 4 bases for V and 0 bases for J; bases not matched to a gene: 4. CDR3 bases: TGTGCCAGTAGTAAAGGGACAGGGGTTAGCACAGATACGCAGTATTTT. It codes for CASSKGTGVSTDTQYF.

The chain couples TRBV11-3 to TRBJ2-7; D perhaps matches TRBD1 (9 bases). Germline V gene data show CDR1 as SGHNT and CDR2 as YENEEA. This CDR3 has 16 residues. V dropped 4 bases and J dropped 7 bases, with 23 bases sitting between them. CDR3 in DNA: TGTGCCAGCAGCTCCGCGGGGGGACAGGGTTTGAGAGAGCAGTACTTC. Protein: CASSSAGGQGLREQYF.

The rearrangement joins TRBV19 to TRBJ1-4, with TRBD1 identical over 9 bases. With 9 bases clipped from V and 4 bases from J, the junction kept 3 bases outside the gene matches. This CDR3 has 13 residues. Per germline, CDR1 LNHDA and CDR2 SQIVND (reference sequence). The CDR3 loop reads CASRTGVNEKLFF. The CDR3 DNA reads TGTGCCAGCCGGACAGGGGTTAATGAAAAACTGTTTTTT.

This clone was seen only a few times. The chain couples TRBV6-5 to TRBJ2-7, with unresolved D. Trimming removed 6 bases from V and 4 bases from J, with 16 bases in between. The germline V gene encodes CDR1 MNHEY and CDR2 SVGAGI. The length of the CDR3 is 14 residues. In DNA form, the CDR3 reads TGTGCCAGCAGCCCCGCCAGCGCCGATTACGAGCAGTACTTC. Its protein product is CASSPASADYEQYF.

This chain uses TRBV29-1 with TRBJ1-4, with D uncertain. Between the trimmed V and J ends, which lost 5 bases and 2 bases, there was a span of 12 bases. CDR3 length: 14 amino acids. Germline CDR1 reads SQVTM; CDR2 reads ANQGSEA. The CDR3 spells CSVCEGTTNEKLFF. In DNA, the CDR3 is TGCAGCGTTTGTGAGGGAACGACTAATGAAAAACTGTTTTTT.

The DNA of the CDR3 is TGTGCCAGCTCACCACCTGGAGTACCTAGCACAGATACGCAGTATTTT. Protein product: CASSPPGVPSTDTQYF. The chain recombines TRBV18 with TRBJ2-3; D gene ambiguous. From germline, CDR1 is KGHSH and CDR2 LQKENI. V was cut by 0 bases and J by 0 bases, with 10 bases left in between. CDR3 length: 16 amino acids.

The rearrangement joins TRBV11-2 to TRBJ1-5; D is ambiguous. The CDR3 sequence is 15 residues long. With 0 bases removed from V and 0 bases from J, the gap between germline ends came to 6 bases. CDR1 SGHAT and CDR2 FQNNGV come from the germline V gene. The CDR3 region is CASSLERGSNQPQHF. For the CDR3, the DNA is TGTGCCAGCAGCTTAGAGAGAGGTAGCAATCAGCCCCAGCATTTT.

The chain uses TRBV2 and TRBJ2-7, with 9 positions matching TRBD1. Germline V CDR1 and CDR2: SNHLY, FYNNEI. The V gene end was trimmed by 1 base and the J gene end by 6 bases; junction bases not matched to a gene: 7. The length of the CDR3 is 15 residues. The CDR3 sequence: CASSEGRGQGLEQYF. As DNA, the CDR3 is TGTGCCAGCAGTGAAGGTCGGGGACAGGGTCTCGAGCAGTACTTC.

With respect to this clone: A junction boundary mismatches the germline segment, possibly from a read error. The V call is TRBV7-7, the J call TRBJ2-5; 8 positions match TRBD1. Germline CDR1 reads SSHAT; CDR2 reads FNYEAQ (reference sequence). CDR3 length: 15 residues. This chain's CDR3 is CASSLGSTGGETQYF. In nucleotides, the CDR3 is TGTGCTAGCAGCTTAGGATCAACAGGGGGAGAGACCCAGTACTTC.

The sample holds one count of this clone. The V call is TRBV5-1, the J call TRBJ2-7, with TRBD1 matching over 7 bases. The CDR3 contains 16 residues. Germline V gene data show CDR1 as SGHRS and CDR2 as YFSETQ. With V trimmed by 4 bases and J by 2 bases, 12 bases remained unmatched. This chain's CDR3 is CASSRDPPGQPYEQYF. CDR3 DNA sequence: TGCGCCAGCAGCCGGGACCCACCGGGACAGCCCTACGAGCAGTACTTC.

J is TRBJ2-7 and V is TRBV11-3; TRBD1 aligns across 7 bases. Germline V gives CDR1 SGHNT, CDR2 YENEEA. The CDR3 has 13 amino acids. The trim removed 3 bases at V and 4 bases at J, leaving 3 bases unmatched. CDR3 bases: TGTGCCAGCAGCTTCGGGACAGATTACGAGCAGTACTTC. Translated: CASSFGTDYEQYF.

This clone has just a few counts. This chain links TRBV7-9 with TRBJ2-1, with unresolved D. Germline V lookup: CDR1 SEHNR, CDR2 FQNEAQ (reference sequence). V was pared by 1 base and J by 0 bases, with 13 bases between. The CDR3 is 17 residues long. The CDR3 region has the DNA TGTGCCAGCAGCTTAGAGGCGACTTGGAGCTCCTACAATGAGCAGTTCTTC. Translating it yields CASSLEATWSSYNEQFF. The variable domain in full, with the rest retrieved from reference TRBV7-9 and TRBJ2-1, is DTGVSQNPRHKITKRGQNVTFRCDPISEHNRLYWYRQTLGQGPEFLTYFQNEAQLEKSRLLSDRFSAERPKGSFSTLEIQRTEQGDSAMYLCASSLEATWSSYNEQFFGPGTRLTVL.

The chain links TRBV7-6 to TRBJ2-7; D uncertain. The CDR3 is 11 residues long. The germline CDR1 and CDR2 sequences are SGHVS and FNYEAQ. V shed 3 bases and J shed 4 bases, with 4 bases lying between them. This CDR3 reads CASSFSYEQYF. The CDR3, as DNA: TGTGCCAGCAGCTTCTCTTACGAGCAGTACTTC.

J is TRBJ1-1 and V is TRBV5-1; D gene unclear. The CDR3 contains 12 residues. The germline V and J ends were trimmed by 7 bases and 5 bases, with 12 bases remaining between them. Germline V gene sequence: CDR1 SGHRS, CDR2 YFSETQ. CDR3 DNA: TGCGCCAGCGGGGTGGAAGGGACTGAAGCTTTCTTT. This gives the protein CASGVEGTEAFF.

This sequence joins TRBV19 and TRBJ1-5; D is uncertain. Germline V lookup: CDR1 LNHDA, CDR2 SQIVND (reference sequence). Trimming stripped 7 bases from V and 7 bases from J, with 23 bases between. The CDR3 runs 16 residues. The CDR3: CASIRTTTLTEQPQHF. CDR3 in DNA: TGTGCCAGTATAAGGACGACGACCCTAACGGAGCAGCCCCAGCATTTT.

The V call is TRBV7-2, the J call TRBJ2-2, with TRBD1 matching 10 bases. Per germline, CDR1 SGHTA and CDR2 FQGNSA. The CDR3 runs 15 residues. With V trimmed by 1 base and J by 16 bases, 12 bases remained unmatched. Written as DNA, the CDR3 is TGTGCCAGCAGCTTAGGTACTGCCGGGACAGGGGTCCGGTTTTTT. Encoded protein: CASSLGTAGTGVRFF.

The CDR3 nucleotides are TGTGCCAGCGCTACCGGGACAGGGAATGAAAAACTGTTTTTT. It translates to CASATGTGNEKLFF. The J gene is TRBJ1-4, the V gene TRBV19, with 9 bases identical to TRBD1. Trimming took 9 bases from V and 5 from J; bases not matched to a gene: 7. Germline CDR1 LNHDA, CDR2 SQIVND (reference sequence). The CDR3 is 14 amino acids.

The V and J genes are TRBV19 and TRBJ2-5; TRBD1 agrees at 7 bases. V was clipped by 7 bases and J by 6 bases; unmatched bases: 11. This CDR3 is 14 amino acids long. The V gene's germline CDR1 is LNHDA and CDR2 SQIVND (reference sequence). The CDR3 bases are TGTGCCAGTAACCCGACAGGGAATAAAAAGACCCAGTACTTC. Translating gives CASNPTGNKKTQYF.

The V call is TRBV4-1, the J call TRBJ2-7, with 8 bases fitting TRBD2. Trimming took 3 bases from V and 2 from J; bases not matched to a gene: 9. There are 16 residues in the CDR3. Germline V gene data show CDR1 as MGHRA and CDR2 as YSYEKL. The CDR3 sequence is CASSHLGGSGTYEQYF. DNA of the CDR3: TGCGCCAGCAGCCATTTGGGAGGTAGCGGGACCTACGAGCAGTACTTC.

This rearrangement joins TRBV28 to TRBJ1-2, with D tentatively TRBD1 (6 bases). Trimming removed 2 bases at V and 6 bases at J, with 10 bases between. In germline, CDR1 is MDHEN, CDR2 SYDVKM. The length of the CDR3 is 13 residues. CDR3 DNA: TGTGCCAGCAGTTTAAGAGGGGGGGATGGCTACACCTTC. Amino acid sequence: CASSLRGGDGYTF.

The chain joins TRBV6-7 to TRBJ2-7, with 10 bases aligning to TRBD1. TRBV6-7 is recorded as an ORF, its role being uncertain. The CDR3 covers 18 residues. Trimming cost V 2 bases and J 1 base; bases outside gene matches: 11. This chain's CDR3 is CASSYPPGQGIKSYEQYF. In nucleotides, the CDR3 is TGTGCCAGCAGTTACCCTCCGGGACAGGGGATTAAATCCTACGAGCAGTACTTC.